These 18 T cell receptor beta chains originate from one sample sequenced in a study of OX40 agonist ivuxolimab in advanced cancers. Sequencing used immunoSEQ multiplex PCR; TCRdb keeps in-frame clones, though not all of them. Of under 60,000 clones in the sample, 88% are singletons; the top ten hold about 48%. The sequencing used CD4+ or CD8+ T cells sorted from blood, collected in a trial of the OX40 agonist ivuxolimab. The receptors here all came from an adult with an advanced solid tumor such as melanoma, head and neck, liver or kidney cancer.

The V and J genes are TRBV7-9 and TRBJ2-7; no definite D call. Germline CDR1 is SEHNR and CDR2 is FQNEAQ (reference sequence). Trimming stripped 5 bases from V and 2 bases from J, with 16 bases between. The CDR3 has 15 residues. This CDR3 is CASSPPLGAAYEQYF. Written as DNA, the CDR3 is TGTGCCAGCAGCCCCCCCCTGGGCGCCGCCTACGAGCAGTACTTC.

The gene calls are TRBV5-6 and TRBJ1-6; no definite D call. Trimming removed 1 base at V and 10 bases at J, with 9 bases between. Germline assignment: CDR1 SGHDT and CDR2 YYEEEE. The CDR3 is 13 residues long. CDR3 nucleotides: TGTGCCAGCAGCTTGCCCGGCGGCTCACCCCTCCACTTT. The encoded protein is CASSLPGGSPLHF.

The genes are TRBV19 and TRBJ2-1; TRBD1 aligns across 7 bases. This CDR3 has 15 amino acids. V shed 5 bases, J shed 4 bases, and the junction held 8 bases outside the gene matches. The germline CDR1 and CDR2 sequences are LNHDA and SQIVND (reference sequence). DNA of the CDR3: TGTGCCAGTAGTGCCCGGGACAGTGGATACAATGAGCAGTTCTTC. Translated: CASSARDSGYNEQFF.

The chain uses TRBV19 and TRBJ2-3, with TRBD1 matching 9 bases. V lost 5 bases and J lost 2; bases outside the gene matches: 5. The V gene's germline CDR1 is LNHDA and CDR2 SQIVND (reference sequence). CDR3 size: 15 residues. The CDR3: CASSPGQGFTDTQYF. In DNA form, the CDR3 reads TGTGCCAGTAGTCCGGGACAGGGATTCACAGATACGCAGTATTTT. Supplemented by reference TRBV19 and TRBJ2-3, the full variable domain reads DGGITQSPKYLFRKEGQNVTLSCEQNLNHDAMYWYRQDPGQGLRLIYYSQIVNDFQKGDIAEGYSVSREKKESFPLTVTSAQKNPTAFYLCASSPGQGFTDTQYFGPGTRLTVL.

This chain uses TRBV6-4 with TRBJ2-3, with TRBD2 matching 7 bases. V shed 5 bases, J shed 5 bases, and the junction held 10 bases outside the gene matches. The CDR3 covers 15 residues. Germline lookup yields CDR1 MRHNA and CDR2 SNTAGT. The CDR3 DNA sequence: TGTGCCAGCAGTCGGGGGGAGCGGATAAGAGATACGCAGTATTTT. Its translation: CASSRGERIRDTQYF.

The gene calls are TRBV7-9 and TRBJ2-3, with a weak D call TRBD2 (6 bases). Per germline, CDR1 SEHNR and CDR2 FQNEAQ (reference sequence). The CDR3 totals 15 residues. Deletions cut 1 base from V and 1 base from J, with 9 bases between. CDR3 protein: CASSLGGEGTDTQYF. In nucleotides, the CDR3 is TGTGCCAGCAGCTTAGGCGGGGAAGGCACAGATACGCAGTATTTT.

The CDR3, as DNA: TGTGCCAGCAGTGAGACTAGCGGTTTCACAGATACGCAGTATTTT. It encodes CASSETSGFTDTQYF. V and J are TRBV6-1 and TRBJ2-3; 9 bases match TRBD2. CDR3 length: 15 residues. Germline assignment: CDR1 MNHNS and CDR2 SASEGT. Losses at the gene ends were 3 bases for V and 2 bases for J; bases not matched to a gene: 3.

The table lists this clone with a few counts. The J gene is TRBJ2-1, the V gene TRBV7-6, with TRBD2 matching 14 bases. The CDR3 is 16 amino acids. V shed 1 base, J shed 10 bases, and the junction held 6 bases outside the gene matches. The germline gives CDR1 SGHVS, CDR2 FNYEAQ. CDR3 amino acids: CASSLGLAGGIREQFF. The CDR3 DNA follows: TGTGCCAGCAGCTTAGGACTAGCGGGAGGGATACGGGAGCAGTTCTTC.

The chain couples TRBV12-5 to TRBJ2-2; D call uncertain. Germline CDR1 reads LGHNT; CDR2 reads FRNRAP. The CDR3 runs to 21 residues. V was clipped by 1 base and J by 0 bases, with 24 bases between them. Here the CDR3 reads CASGLGLSEYQTRANTGELFF. Here the CDR3 DNA reads TGTGCTAGTGGTTTGGGGCTATCAGAGTACCAGACACGCGCGAACACCGGGGAGCTGTTTTTT.

Only one count was recorded for this clone. J is TRBJ2-7 and V is TRBV5-1, with 7 bases identical to TRBD1. The V gene's germline CDR1 is SGHRS and CDR2 YFSETQ. J gave up 3 bases and V 7 bases, and 10 bases lay outside the gene matches. CDR3 length: 14 amino acids. CDR3 in amino acids: CASALSGQVYEQYF. The CDR3 bases are TGCGCCAGCGCATTGTCAGGACAGGTCTACGAGCAGTACTTC. The full variable domain, its missing parts supplied by reference TRBV5-1 and TRBJ2-7, is KAGVTQTPRYLIKTRGQQVTLSCSPISGHRSVSWYQQTPGQGLQFLFEYFSETQRNKGNFPGRFSGRQFSNSRSEMNVSTLELGDSALYLCASALSGQVYEQYFGPGTRLTVT.

CDR3 region: CASSQGGSLGYTF. The CDR3 nucleotides are TGCGCCAGCAGCCAGGGGGGGAGCCTAGGCTACACCTTC. The V gene is TRBV4-3, the J gene TRBJ1-2, with a tentative D call TRBD1 (5 bases). Per the germline V gene, CDR1 is LGHNA and CDR2 is YSLEER. Trimming removed 3 bases from V and 8 bases from J, with 13 bases in between. The CDR3 runs 13 residues.

The genes are TRBV2 and TRBJ2-5; 12 bases are shared with TRBD1. Germline CDR1 and CDR2: SNHLY and FYNNEI. The CDR3 is made up of 13 amino acids. J was trimmed by 5 bases and V by 6 bases; bases with no gene match: 1. CDR3 nucleotide sequence: TGTGCCAGCAGGGGACAGGGGGCGGAGACCCAGTACTTC. Its protein is CASRGQGAETQYF.

J is TRBJ2-7 and V is TRBV6-5; possible D gene TRBD1, 6 bases. V was clipped by 6 bases and J by 3 bases, with 12 bases between them. The germline CDR1 and CDR2 sequences are MNHEY and SVGAGI. This CDR3 has 13 residues. The DNA of the CDR3 is TGTGCCAGCAGGTCAGCACAGGGCTACGAGCAGTACTTC. Translating it yields CASRSAQGYEQYF.

Comments on this clone: A junction end diverges from the germline sequence, so it may reflect a read error. The chain recombines TRBV19 with TRBJ2-3, with D unresolved. This CDR3 is built from 11 residues. Per germline, CDR1 LNHDA and CDR2 SQIVND (reference sequence). In nucleotides, the CDR3 is TGTGCCAGTAGTTTAGAAGATACGCAGTATTTT. This translates into CASSLEDTQYF.

The genes are TRBV19 and TRBJ2-5; 7 bases map to TRBD2. This CDR3 contains 14 residues. Germline CDR1 LNHDA, CDR2 SQIVND (reference sequence). V was pared by 2 bases and J by 6 bases, with 6 bases of the junction left unmatched. CDR3 nucleotide sequence: TGTGCCAGTAGTATATTCGGGGGAGGGAAGACCCAGTACTTC. This sequence encodes CASSIFGGGKTQYF.

The V and J genes are TRBV4-3 and TRBJ2-1, with a tentative D call TRBD1 (6 bases). CDR1 is LGHNA and CDR2 is YSLEER in the germline V gene. V gave up 0 bases and J gave up 3 bases, with 12 bases separating them. There are 16 residues in the CDR3. The CDR3 region has the DNA TGCGCCAGCAGCCAAGAACAGGGTGTAGGCTACAATGAGCAGTTCTTC. This encodes CASSQEQGVGYNEQFF.

The CDR3 loop is CASSEVPDTSYGYTF. In nucleotides, the CDR3 is TGTGCCAGCAGTGAAGTCCCCGACACCAGCTATGGCTACACCTTC. The chain uses TRBV6-1 and TRBJ1-2, with D uncertain. CDR3 length: 15 amino acids. The germline V gene has CDR1 MNHNS and CDR2 SASEGT. Trimming cost V 1 base and J 4 bases, with 13 bases left between them.

J is TRBJ1-4 and V is TRBV30; D ambiguous. CDR1 and CDR2 (germline): GTSNPN, SVGIG (reference sequence). This CDR3 contains 12 residues. V was cut by 8 bases and J by 5 bases, with 12 bases left in between. CDR3 coding DNA: TGTGCCCTAGTCGGGTCGAATGAAAAACTGTTTTTT. This gives the protein CALVGSNEKLFF.